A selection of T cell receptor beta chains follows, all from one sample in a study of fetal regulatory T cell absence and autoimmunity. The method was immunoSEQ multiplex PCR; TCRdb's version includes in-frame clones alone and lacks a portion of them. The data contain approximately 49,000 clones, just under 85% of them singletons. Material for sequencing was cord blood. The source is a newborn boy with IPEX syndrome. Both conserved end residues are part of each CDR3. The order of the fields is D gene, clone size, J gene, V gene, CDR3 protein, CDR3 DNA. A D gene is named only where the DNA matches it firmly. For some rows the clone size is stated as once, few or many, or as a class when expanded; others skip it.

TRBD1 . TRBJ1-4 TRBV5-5 CASSLTGGREKLFF TGTGCCAGCAGCTTGACAGGGGGCCGGGAAAAACTGTTTTTT
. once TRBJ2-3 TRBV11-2 CASIGPPSADTQYF TGTGCCAGCATCGGCCCACCGTCCGCAGATACGCAGTATTTT
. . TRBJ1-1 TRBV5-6 CASSSQGYGTEAFF TGTGCCAGCAGCTCGCAGGGGTATGGCACTGAAGCTTTCTTT
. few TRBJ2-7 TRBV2 CASSAYEQYF TGTGCCAGCAGCGCCTACGAGCAGTACTTC
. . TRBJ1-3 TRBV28 CASRPGEGNTIYF TGTGCCAGCAGGCCAGGGGAAGGAAACACCATATATTTT
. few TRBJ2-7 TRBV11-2 CASSSYEQYF TGTGCCAGCAGCTCCTACGAGCAGTACTTC
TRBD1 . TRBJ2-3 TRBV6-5 CASSYRGRNTQYF TGTGCCAGCAGCTACAGGGGGAGAAATACGCAGTATTTT
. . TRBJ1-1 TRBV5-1 CASSGGMNTEAFF TGCGCCAGCAGTGGGGGGATGAACACTGAAGCTTTCTTT
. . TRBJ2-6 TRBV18 CASSPTRIQIRSGANVLTF TGTGCCAGCTCACCTACACGGATCCAGATCCGCTCTGGGGCCAACGTCCTGACTTTC
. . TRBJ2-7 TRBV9 CASSVGWGRSAEQYF TGTGCCAGCAGCGTAGGGTGGGGTAGGTCCGCCGAGCAGTACTTC
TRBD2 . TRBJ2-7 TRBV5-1 CASSSSGRASYEQYF TGCGCCAGCAGCTCTAGCGGGAGGGCCTCCTACGAGCAGTACTTC
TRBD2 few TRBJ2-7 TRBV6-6 CASSYSGLASYEQYF TGTGCCAGCAGTTACTCGGGACTAGCGTCCTACGAGCAGTACTTC
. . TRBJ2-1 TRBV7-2 CASSPGGYPYNEQFF TGTGCCAGCAGTCCAGGTGGGTACCCCTACAATGAGCAGTTCTTC
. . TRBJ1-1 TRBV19 CASSIRQRLSNTEAFF TGTGCCAGTAGTATCCGACAGCGACTTTCGAACACTGAAGCTTTCTTT
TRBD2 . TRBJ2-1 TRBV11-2 CASSLVGTKYNEQFF TGTGCCAGCAGCTTAGTCGGGACTAAGTACAATGAGCAGTTCTTC
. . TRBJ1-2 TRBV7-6 CASSAGRDYGYTF TGTGCCAGCAGCGCCGGACGGGACTATGGCTACACCTTC
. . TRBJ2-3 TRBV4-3 CASSQDPSDTQYF TGCGCCAGCAGCCAAGATCCATCGGATACGCAGTATTTT
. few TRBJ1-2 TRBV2 CASRPPSQGSYGYTF TGTGCCAGCAGACCGCCTTCACAGGGAAGCTATGGCTACACCTTC
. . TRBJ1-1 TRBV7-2 CASSSNGRGTEAFF TGTGCCAGCAGCTCTAACGGGAGAGGGACTGAAGCTTTCTTT
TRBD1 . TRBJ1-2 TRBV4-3 CASSQAGTGGYGYTF TGCGCCAGCAGCCAAGCCGGGACAGGGGGCTATGGCTACACCTTC
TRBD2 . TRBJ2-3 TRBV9 CASSITSGTDTQYF TGTGCCAGCAGCATTACTAGCGGCACAGATACGCAGTATTTT
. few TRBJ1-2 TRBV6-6 CASSPPFRVRHGYTF TGTGCCAGCAGCCCACCCTTCAGGGTTCGTCATGGCTACACCTTC
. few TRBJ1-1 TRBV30 CAWSRGDLRAFF TGTGCCTGGAGTAGAGGGGATCTACGCGCTTTCTTT
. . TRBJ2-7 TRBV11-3 CASSHRRDLSYEQYF TGTGCCAGCAGCCACCGCAGGGACCTTTCCTACGAGCAGTACTTC
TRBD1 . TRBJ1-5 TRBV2 CASSVQGAGQPQHF TGTGCCAGCAGCGTACAGGGGGCGGGACAGCCCCAGCATTTT
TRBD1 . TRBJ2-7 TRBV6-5 CASRDRGYEQYF TGTGCCAGCCGGGACAGGGGCTACGAGCAGTACTTC
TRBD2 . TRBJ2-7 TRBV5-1 CASSPTTSGYEQYF TGCGCCAGCAGCCCTACGACTAGCGGGTACGAGCAGTACTTC
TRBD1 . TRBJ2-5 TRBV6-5 CASSYSARSGQREMDF TGTGCCAGCAGTTACTCGGCTAGATCGGGACAGCGAGAGATGGACTTC
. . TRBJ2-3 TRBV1 CTAKRGGLSTDTQYF TGCACCGCGAAGAGGGGGGGGCTTTCGACAGATACGCAGTATTTT
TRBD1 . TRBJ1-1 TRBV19 CASSITGGRTEAFF TGTGCCAGTAGTATAACAGGGGGCAGGACTGAAGCTTTCTTT
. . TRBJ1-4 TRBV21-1 CASSSLGQDPLPTNEKLFF TGTGCCAGCAGCTCCTTAGGACAGGACCCCCTTCCAACTAATGAAAAACTGTTTTTT
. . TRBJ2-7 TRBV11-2 CASSLGPPAVGEQYF TGTGCCAGCAGCTTAGGACCCCCTGCCGTTGGGGAGCAGTACTTC
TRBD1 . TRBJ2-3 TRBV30 CAWSVADRGLDTQYF TGTGCCTGGAGTGTTGCAGACAGGGGGCTAGATACGCAGTATTTT
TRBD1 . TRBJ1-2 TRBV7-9 CASSLQGSGHGYTF TGTGCCAGCAGTTTACAGGGGTCCGGCCATGGCTACACCTTC
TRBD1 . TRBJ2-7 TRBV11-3 CASRDRATYEQYF TGTGCCAGCCGGGACAGGGCTACCTACGAGCAGTACTTC
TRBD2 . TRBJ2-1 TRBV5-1 CASSNRPGLAGASYNEQFF TGCGCCAGCAGCAATCGACCGGGACTAGCGGGAGCCTCCTACAATGAGCAGTTCTTC
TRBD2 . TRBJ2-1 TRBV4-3 CASSRWTSGGQGEQFF TGCGCCAGCAGCCGATGGACTAGCGGGGGGCAGGGTGAGCAGTTCTTC
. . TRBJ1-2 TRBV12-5 CASGLVPANYGYTF TGTGCTAGTGGTTTGGTTCCAGCTAACTATGGCTACACCTTC
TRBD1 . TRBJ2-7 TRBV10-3 CAIGQGGHEQYF TGTGCCATCGGACAGGGTGGACACGAGCAGTACTTC
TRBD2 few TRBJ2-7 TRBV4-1 CASSPILAGAVEQYF TGCGCCAGCAGCCCGATTCTAGCGGGAGCGGTCGAGCAGTACTTC
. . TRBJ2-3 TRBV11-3 CASSLGGASTDTQYF TGTGCCAGCAGCCTAGGGGGGGCTAGCACAGATACGCAGTATTTT
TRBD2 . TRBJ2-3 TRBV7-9 CASSPPGLEATDTQYF TGTGCCAGCAGCCCACCTGGACTAGAGGCGACAGATACGCAGTATTTT
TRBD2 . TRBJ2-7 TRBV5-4 CASSLSGRYEQYF TGTGCCAGCAGCCTTAGCGGGAGGTACGAGCAGTACTTC
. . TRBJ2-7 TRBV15 CATSRENSDSPLYEQYF TGTGCCACCAGCAGAGAAAATTCTGACAGCCCTCTTTACGAGCAGTACTTC
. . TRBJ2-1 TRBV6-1 CASSGPPYNEQFF TGTGCCAGCAGTGGTCCCCCATACAATGAGCAGTTCTTC
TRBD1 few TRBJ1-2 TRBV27 CASSLRGGGYTF TGTGCCAGCAGTTTAAGAGGGGGCGGCTACACCTTC
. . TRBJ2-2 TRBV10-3 CAISASSGELFF TGTGCCATCAGTGCAAGCTCCGGGGAGCTGTTTTTT
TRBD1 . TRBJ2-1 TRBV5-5 CASSFPELGQGRNEQFF TGTGCCAGCAGCTTCCCCGAATTGGGACAGGGGCGGAATGAGCAGTTCTTC
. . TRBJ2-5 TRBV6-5 CASSYQGGETQYF TGTGCCAGCAGTTACCAAGGGGGGGAGACCCAGTACTTC
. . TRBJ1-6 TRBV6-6 CASSYREPYNSPLHF TGTGCCAGCAGTTACCGGGAGCCCTATAATTCACCCCTCCACTTT
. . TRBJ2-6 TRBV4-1 CASSQGQVYSGANVLTF TGCGCCAGCAGCCAAGGTCAGGTCTACTCTGGGGCCAACGTCCTGACTTTC
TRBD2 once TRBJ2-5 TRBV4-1 CASSQKISGGPQETQYF TGCGCCAGCAGCCAGAAGATCAGCGGGGGGCCCCAAGAGACCCAGTACTTC
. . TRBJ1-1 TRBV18 CASSTSAGLNTEAFF TGTGCCAGCTCCACCTCGGCAGGGTTGAACACTGAAGCTTTCTTT
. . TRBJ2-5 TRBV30 CAWSADSPQETQYF TGTGCCTGGAGTGCGGACTCTCCACAAGAGACCCAATACTTC
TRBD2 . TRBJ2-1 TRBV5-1 CASSPGLAKNEQFF TGCGCCAGCAGCCCGGGACTAGCGAAGAATGAGCAGTTCTTC
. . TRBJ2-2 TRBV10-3 CAINGGATNTGELFF TGTGCCATCAATGGAGGGGCCACGAACACCGGGGAGCTGTTTTTT
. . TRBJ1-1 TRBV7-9 CASSLGPTEAFF TGTGCCAGCAGCTTAGGGCCTACTGAAGCTTTCTTT
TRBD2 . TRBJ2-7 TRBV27 CASSLRLAGTYEQYF TGTGCCAGCAGCTTAAGACTAGCGGGGACCTACGAGCAGTACTTC